This TCR beta chain was captured in a study of T cell repertoires in cytomegalovirus infection. As for the study in general: The authors used CMV epitopes that were HLA-C-restricted (recently identified) and HLA-B-restricted (well studied).

TCRdb reprocessed the reads via MiXCR and lists one record per CDR3 protein. The sample consists of about 25,000 distinct CDR3 sequences, about 23% of them appearing once. At least ten counts were recorded for this clonotype. Its antigen is not identified. The CDR3 loop spans 17 amino acids. The J segment lost 9 bases and the V segment lost 0 bases, leaving 10 bases of the junction unmatched. Germline CDR1 and CDR2: SGHAT and FQNNGV. This chain links TRBV11-2 with TRBJ2-1; 11 bases agree with TRBD1. The sample in question was CD8+ T cells from cultured PBMCs, obtained from culture after CMV antigen stimulation. The TCR comes from a human donor in good health (CMV status not recorded). Some clones in this sample may be carry-over from other donors' samples. The CDR3 protein is CASSLDRGTGGRGEQFF. CDR3 DNA sequence: TGTGCCAGCAGCTTAGATCGGGGGACAGGGGGACGGGGTGAGCAGTTCTTC.